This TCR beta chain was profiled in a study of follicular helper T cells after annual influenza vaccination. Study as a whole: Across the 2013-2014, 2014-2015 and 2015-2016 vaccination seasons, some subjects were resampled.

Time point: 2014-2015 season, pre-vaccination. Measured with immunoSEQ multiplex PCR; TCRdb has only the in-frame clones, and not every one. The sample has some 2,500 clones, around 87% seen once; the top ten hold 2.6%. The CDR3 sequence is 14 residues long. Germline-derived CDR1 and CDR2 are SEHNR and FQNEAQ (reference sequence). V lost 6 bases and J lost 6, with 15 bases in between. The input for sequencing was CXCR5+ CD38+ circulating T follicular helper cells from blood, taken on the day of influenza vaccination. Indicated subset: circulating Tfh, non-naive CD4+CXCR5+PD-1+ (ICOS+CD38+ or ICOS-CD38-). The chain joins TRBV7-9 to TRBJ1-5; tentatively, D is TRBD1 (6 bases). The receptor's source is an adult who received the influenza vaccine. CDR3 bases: TGTGCCAGCAGATCAGGGGAGAAGGGTCAGCCCCAGCATTTT. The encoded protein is CASRSGEKGQPQHF.